Sequencing of this T cell receptor beta chain was carried out in a study of blood T cell repertoires in COVID-19. Trimming at V came to 0 bases and at J to 3 bases, leaving 7 bases not matched to a gene. Germline loops: CDR1 LGHNA, CDR2 YSLEER. This CDR3 has 18 amino acids. As originally analysed: Amplification of reference gene primers was used by the study to estimate nucleated cell counts. The assay was immunoSEQ multiplex PCR, and TCRdb's table has in-frame clones only and misses some. V, J and clone size are taken as reported in that table, and D and trimming were inferred from the DNA itself. There are some 390,000 clones in the sample; 75% to 90% occur only once, and about 1.6% lies in the top ten.

V gene TRBV4-3 combines with J gene TRBJ2-2; 10 bases line up with TRBD2. The sample was peripheral blood. The source is a woman between 40 and 50 years old with COVID-19, enrolled during active disease. The CDR3 here is CASSQDVFSGRYTGELFF. The CDR3 DNA reads TGCGCCAGCAGCCAAGATGTATTTAGCGGGAGGTACACCGGGGAGCTGTTTTTT.